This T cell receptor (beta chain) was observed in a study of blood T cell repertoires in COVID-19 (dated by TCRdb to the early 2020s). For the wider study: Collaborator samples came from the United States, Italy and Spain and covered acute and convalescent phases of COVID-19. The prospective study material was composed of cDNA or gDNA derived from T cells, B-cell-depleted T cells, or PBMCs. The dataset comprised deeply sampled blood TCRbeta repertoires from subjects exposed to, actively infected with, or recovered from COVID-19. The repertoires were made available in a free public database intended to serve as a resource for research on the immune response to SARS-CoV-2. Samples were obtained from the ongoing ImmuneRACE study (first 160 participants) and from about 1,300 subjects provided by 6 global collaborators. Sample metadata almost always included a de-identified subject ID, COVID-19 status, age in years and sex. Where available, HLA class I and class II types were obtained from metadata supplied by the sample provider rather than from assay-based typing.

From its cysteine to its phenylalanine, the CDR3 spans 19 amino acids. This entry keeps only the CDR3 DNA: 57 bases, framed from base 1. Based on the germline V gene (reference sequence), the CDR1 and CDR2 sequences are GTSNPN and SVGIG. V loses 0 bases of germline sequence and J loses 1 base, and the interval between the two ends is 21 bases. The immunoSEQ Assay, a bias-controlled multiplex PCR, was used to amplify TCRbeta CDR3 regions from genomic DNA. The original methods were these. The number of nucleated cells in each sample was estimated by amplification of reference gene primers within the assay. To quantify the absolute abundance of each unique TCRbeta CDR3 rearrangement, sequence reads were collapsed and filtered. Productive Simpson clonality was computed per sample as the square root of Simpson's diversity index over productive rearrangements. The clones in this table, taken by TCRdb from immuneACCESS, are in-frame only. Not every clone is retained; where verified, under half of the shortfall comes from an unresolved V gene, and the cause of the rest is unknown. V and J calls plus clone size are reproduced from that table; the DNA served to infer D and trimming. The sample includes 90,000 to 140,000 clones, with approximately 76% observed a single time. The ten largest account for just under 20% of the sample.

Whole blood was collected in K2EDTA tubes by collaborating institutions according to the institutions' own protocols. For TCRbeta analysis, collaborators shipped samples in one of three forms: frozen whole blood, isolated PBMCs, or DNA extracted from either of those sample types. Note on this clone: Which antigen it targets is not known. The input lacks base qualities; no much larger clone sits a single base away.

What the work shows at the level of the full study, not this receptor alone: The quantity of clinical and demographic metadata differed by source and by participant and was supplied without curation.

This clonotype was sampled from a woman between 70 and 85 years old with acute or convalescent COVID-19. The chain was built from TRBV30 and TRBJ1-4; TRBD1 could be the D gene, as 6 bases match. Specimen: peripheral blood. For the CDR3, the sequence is CAWSVSPDSLRVTNEKLFF. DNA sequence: TGTGCCTGGAGTGTATCCCCGGACAGCCTGAGGGTAACTAATGAAAAACTGTTTTTT.